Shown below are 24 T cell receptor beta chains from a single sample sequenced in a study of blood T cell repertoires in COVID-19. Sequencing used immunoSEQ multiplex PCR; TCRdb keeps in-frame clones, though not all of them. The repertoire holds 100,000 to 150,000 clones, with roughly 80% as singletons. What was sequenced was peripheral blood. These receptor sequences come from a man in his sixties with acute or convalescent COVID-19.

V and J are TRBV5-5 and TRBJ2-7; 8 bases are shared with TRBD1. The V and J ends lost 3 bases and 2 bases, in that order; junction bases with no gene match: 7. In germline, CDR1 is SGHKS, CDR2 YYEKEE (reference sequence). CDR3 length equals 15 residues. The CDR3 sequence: CASSWTGRSTYEQYF. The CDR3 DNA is TGTGCCAGCAGCTGGACAGGGAGGTCAACCTACGAGCAGTACTTC.

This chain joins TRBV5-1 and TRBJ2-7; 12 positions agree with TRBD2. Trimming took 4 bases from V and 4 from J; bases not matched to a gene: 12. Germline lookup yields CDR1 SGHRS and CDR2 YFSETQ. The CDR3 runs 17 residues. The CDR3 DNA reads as TGCGCCAGCAGCCCCAACATCCGACTAGCGGGAGATTACGAGCAGTACTTC. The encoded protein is CASSPNIRLAGDYEQYF.

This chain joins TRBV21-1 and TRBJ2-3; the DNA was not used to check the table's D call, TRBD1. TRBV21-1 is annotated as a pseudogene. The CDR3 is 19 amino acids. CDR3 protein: CASSKGYQGVNPVADTQYF. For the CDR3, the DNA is TGTGCCAGCAGCAAAGGGTATCAGGGGGTTAACCCGGTCGCAGATACGCAGTATTTT.

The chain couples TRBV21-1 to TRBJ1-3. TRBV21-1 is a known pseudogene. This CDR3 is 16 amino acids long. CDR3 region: CASSKARRGPGNTIYF. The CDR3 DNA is TGTGCCAGCAGCAAAGCGAGGAGGGGCCCTGGAAACACCATATATTTT.

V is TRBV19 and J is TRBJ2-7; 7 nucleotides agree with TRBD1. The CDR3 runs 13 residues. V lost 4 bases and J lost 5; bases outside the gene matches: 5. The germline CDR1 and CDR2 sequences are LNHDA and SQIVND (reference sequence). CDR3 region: CASSTTGLNEQYF. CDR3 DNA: TGTGCCAGTAGTACGACAGGGTTGAACGAGCAGTACTTC.

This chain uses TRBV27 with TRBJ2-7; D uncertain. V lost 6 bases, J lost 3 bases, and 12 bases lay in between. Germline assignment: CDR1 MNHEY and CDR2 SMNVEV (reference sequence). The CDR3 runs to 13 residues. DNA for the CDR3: TGTGCCAGCAGCTCGAAGTCGAGCTACGAGCAGTACTTC. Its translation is CASSSKSSYEQYF.

The CDR3 region is CATRNPGTANQPQHF. The DNA for the CDR3 is TGTGCCACCAGAAACCCCGGGACAGCCAATCAGCCCCAGCATTTT. V gene TRBV15 combines with J gene TRBJ1-5, with 7 nucleotides matching TRBD1. The CDR3 has 15 residues. Germline lookup yields CDR1 LNHNV and CDR2 YYDKDF (reference sequence). Trimming removed 6 bases from V and 3 bases from J; junction bases left unmatched: 8.

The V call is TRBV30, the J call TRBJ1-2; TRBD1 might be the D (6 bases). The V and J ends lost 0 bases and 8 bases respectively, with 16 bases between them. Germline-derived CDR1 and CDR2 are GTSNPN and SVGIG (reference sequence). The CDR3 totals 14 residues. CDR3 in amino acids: CAWSVSGRGVGYTF. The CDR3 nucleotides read TGTGCCTGGAGTGTATCTGGCAGGGGAGTGGGCTACACCTTC.

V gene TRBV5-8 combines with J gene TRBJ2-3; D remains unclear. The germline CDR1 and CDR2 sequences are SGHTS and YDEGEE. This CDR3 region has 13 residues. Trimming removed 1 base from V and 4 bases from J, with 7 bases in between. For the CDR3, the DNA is TGTGCCAGCAGCTTGATTGGGCCAGATACGCAGTATTTT. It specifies CASSLIGPDTQYF.

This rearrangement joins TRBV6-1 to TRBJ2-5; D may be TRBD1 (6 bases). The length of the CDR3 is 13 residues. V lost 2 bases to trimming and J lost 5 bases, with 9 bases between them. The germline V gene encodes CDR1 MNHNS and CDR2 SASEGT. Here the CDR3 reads CASSEWGLETQYF. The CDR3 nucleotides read TGTGCCAGCAGTGAATGGGGGCTGGAGACCCAGTACTTC.

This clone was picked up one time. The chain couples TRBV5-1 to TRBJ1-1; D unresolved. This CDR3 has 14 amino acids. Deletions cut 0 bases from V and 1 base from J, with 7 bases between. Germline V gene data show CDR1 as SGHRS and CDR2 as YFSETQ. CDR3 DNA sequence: TGCGCCAGCAGCTTGGATTACAGGAACACTGAAGCTTTCTTT. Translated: CASSLDYRNTEAFF.

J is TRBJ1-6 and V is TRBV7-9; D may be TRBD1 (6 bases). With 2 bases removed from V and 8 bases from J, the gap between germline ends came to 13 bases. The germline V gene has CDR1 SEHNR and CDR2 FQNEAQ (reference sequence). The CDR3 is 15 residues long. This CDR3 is CASSLLGGGDSPLHF. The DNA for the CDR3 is TGTGCCAGCAGCTTATTGGGGGGGGGCGATTCACCCCTCCACTTT.

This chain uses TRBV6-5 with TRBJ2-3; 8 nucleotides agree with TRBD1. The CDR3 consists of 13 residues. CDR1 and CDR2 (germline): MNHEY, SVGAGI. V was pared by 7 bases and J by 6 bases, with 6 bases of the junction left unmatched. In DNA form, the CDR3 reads TGTGCCAGCATGCCAGGGGGCTACGATACGCAGTATTTT. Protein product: CASMPGGYDTQYF.

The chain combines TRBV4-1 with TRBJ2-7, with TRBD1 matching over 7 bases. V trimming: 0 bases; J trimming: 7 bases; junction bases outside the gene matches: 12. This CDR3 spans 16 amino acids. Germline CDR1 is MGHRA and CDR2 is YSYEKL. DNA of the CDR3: TGCGCCAGCAGCCAAGATCTAACAGGGGCCGTGCGGGAGCAGTACTTC. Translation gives CASSQDLTGAVREQYF.

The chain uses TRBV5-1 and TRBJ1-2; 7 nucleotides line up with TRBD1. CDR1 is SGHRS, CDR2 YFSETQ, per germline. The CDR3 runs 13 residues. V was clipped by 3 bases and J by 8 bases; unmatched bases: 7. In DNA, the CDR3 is TGCGCCAGCAGCTCACAGGGGACGTCCGGCTACACCTTC. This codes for CASSSQGTSGYTF.

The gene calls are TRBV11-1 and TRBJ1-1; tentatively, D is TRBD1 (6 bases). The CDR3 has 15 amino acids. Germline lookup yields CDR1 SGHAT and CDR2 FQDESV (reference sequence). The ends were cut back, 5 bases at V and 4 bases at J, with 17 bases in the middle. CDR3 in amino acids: CASSPGGAVSTEAFF. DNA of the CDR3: TGTGCCAGCAGCCCCGGGGGGGCAGTGAGCACTGAAGCTTTCTTT.

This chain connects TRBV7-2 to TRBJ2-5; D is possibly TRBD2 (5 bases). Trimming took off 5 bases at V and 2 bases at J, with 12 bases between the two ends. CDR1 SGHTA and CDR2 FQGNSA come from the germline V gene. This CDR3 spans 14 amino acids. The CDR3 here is CASSPRRVQETQYF. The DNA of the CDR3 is TGTGCCAGCAGCCCCCGGCGGGTACAAGAGACCCAGTACTTC.

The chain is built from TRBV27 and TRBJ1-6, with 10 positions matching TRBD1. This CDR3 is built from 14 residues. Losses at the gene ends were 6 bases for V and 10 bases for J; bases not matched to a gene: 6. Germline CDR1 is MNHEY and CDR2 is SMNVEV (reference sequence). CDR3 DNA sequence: TGTGCCAGCAGCCGGGACAGGGGAAGGTCACCCCTCCACTTT. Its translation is CASSRDRGRSPLHF.

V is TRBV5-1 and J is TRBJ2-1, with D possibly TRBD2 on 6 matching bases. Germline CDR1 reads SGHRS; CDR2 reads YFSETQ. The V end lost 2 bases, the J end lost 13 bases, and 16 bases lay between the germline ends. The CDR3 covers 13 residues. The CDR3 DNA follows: TGCGCCAGCAGCTTCTCAGGCGGGATGGAACAGTTCTTC. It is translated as CASSFSGGMEQFF. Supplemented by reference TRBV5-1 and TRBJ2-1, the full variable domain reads KAGVTQTPRYLIKTRGQQVTLSCSPISGHRSVSWYQQTPGQGLQFLFEYFSETQRNKGNFPGRFSGRQFSNSRSEMNVSTLELGDSALYLCASSFSGGMEQFFGPGTRLTVL.

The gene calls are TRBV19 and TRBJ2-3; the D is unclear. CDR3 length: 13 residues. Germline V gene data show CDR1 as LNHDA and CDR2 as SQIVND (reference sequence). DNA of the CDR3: TGTGCTAGCCTCCCAACCGACACAGATACGCAGTATTTT. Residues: CASLPTDTDTQYF.

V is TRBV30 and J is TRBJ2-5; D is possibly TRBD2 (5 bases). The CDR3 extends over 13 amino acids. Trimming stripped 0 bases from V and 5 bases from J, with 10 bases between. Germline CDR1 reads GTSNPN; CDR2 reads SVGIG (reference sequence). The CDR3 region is CAWSVWERETQYF. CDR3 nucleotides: TGTGCCTGGAGTGTATGGGAGCGTGAGACCCAGTACTTC.

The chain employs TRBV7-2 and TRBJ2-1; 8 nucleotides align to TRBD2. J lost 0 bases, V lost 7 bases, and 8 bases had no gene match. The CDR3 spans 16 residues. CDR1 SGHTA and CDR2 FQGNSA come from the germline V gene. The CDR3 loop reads CASTPRGGGSYNEQFF. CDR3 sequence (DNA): TGTGCCAGCACCCCCCGGGGGGGAGGCTCCTACAATGAGCAGTTCTTC.

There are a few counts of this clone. For the CDR3, the DNA is TGTGCCAGCAGTTTAAACCAGCGGACTCAGACCTACGAGCAGTACTTC. Translated: CASSLNQRTQTYEQYF. The rearrangement uses TRBV27 and TRBJ2-7; possible D gene TRBD2, 5 bases. This CDR3 region has 16 residues. V lost 2 bases and J lost 2, with 16 bases in between. In germline, CDR1 is MNHEY, CDR2 SMNVEV (reference sequence).

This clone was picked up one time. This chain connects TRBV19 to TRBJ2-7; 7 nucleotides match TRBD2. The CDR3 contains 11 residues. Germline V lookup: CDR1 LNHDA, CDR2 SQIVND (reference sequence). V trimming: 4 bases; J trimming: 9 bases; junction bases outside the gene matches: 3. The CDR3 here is CASSRGGSQYF. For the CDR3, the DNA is TGTGCCAGTAGTAGGGGGGGTTCGCAGTACTTC.